These 18 T cell receptor beta chains share one sample of origin, sequenced in a study of T cell changes during pregnancy in multiple sclerosis. Clones were read by immunoSEQ multiplex PCR, and TCRdb kept only the in-frame ones, dropping some. The sample has some 38,000 clones, about nine tenths seen once. Source: CD4+ T cells from peripheral blood mononuclear cells, taken after pregnancy. The source is a female donor in good health, enrolled as a control in a pregnancy study.

V gene TRBV6-1 combines with J gene TRBJ1-5; TRBD1 might be the D (6 bases). Trimming removed 2 bases at V and 4 bases at J, with 21 bases between. The CDR3 is 18 amino acids. Germline CDR1 and CDR2: MNHNS and SASEGT. The CDR3 bases are TGTGCCAGCAGTGAAAAGTCCTTAACAGGGTCTTTTAATCAGCCCCAGCATTTT. Protein sequence: CASSEKSLTGSFNQPQHF.

The chain joins TRBV5-8 to TRBJ2-7; TRBD1 is a possible D gene (6 bases). The CDR3 contains 15 residues. V lost 4 bases to trimming and J lost 1 base, with 15 bases between them. Germline V gives CDR1 SGHTS, CDR2 YDEGEE. CDR3 nucleotides: TGTGCCAGCAGCGGAAGGACCCAGGGGTCCTACGAGCAGTACTTC. It encodes CASSGRTQGSYEQYF.

This clone was observed once. This chain links TRBV6-6 with TRBJ2-2; possibly TRBD2 for D (6 bases). The germline V gene has CDR1 MNHNY and CDR2 SVGAGI (reference sequence). V lost 6 bases, J lost 2 bases, and 13 bases lay in between. This CDR3 region has 15 residues. The CDR3 is CASRPGGGNTGELFF. CDR3 coding DNA: TGTGCCAGCAGACCTGGGGGAGGAAACACCGGGGAGCTGTTTTTT.

This chain uses TRBV7-9 with TRBJ2-1, with 8 nucleotides matching TRBD2. V was pared by 5 bases and J by 9 bases, with 9 bases of the junction left unmatched. The germline CDR1 and CDR2 sequences are SEHNR and FQNEAQ (reference sequence). This CDR3 contains 14 residues. The CDR3 bases are TGTGCCAGCAGCCCTGTCGTCGGGGGGGGTGAGCAGTTCTTC. Protein: CASSPVVGGGEQFF. The full variable domain, with the rest looked up from reference TRBV7-9 and TRBJ2-1, is DTGVSQNPRHKITKRGQNVTFRCDPISEHNRLYWYRQTLGQGPEFLTYFQNEAQLEKSRLLSDRFSAERPKGSFSTLEIQRTEQGDSAMYLCASSPVVGGGEQFFGPGTRLTVL.

The chain joins TRBV15 to TRBJ1-1; possibly TRBD1 for D (6 bases). Germline V CDR1 and CDR2: LNHNV, YYDKDF (reference sequence). Trimming took 3 bases from V and 0 from J, leaving 8 bases between them. The CDR3 is 14 amino acids. Written as DNA, the CDR3 is TGTGCCACCAGCAGGGACAGCATGAACACTGAAGCTTTCTTT. Translated, it gives CATSRDSMNTEAFF.

This clone has a single count. V usage is TRBV5-4 and J usage is TRBJ1-2; 9 bases align to TRBD1. Per germline, CDR1 SGHNT and CDR2 YYREEE (reference sequence). Trimming cost V 4 bases and J 8 bases; bases outside gene matches: 12. CDR3 length: 15 residues. CDR3: CASSLSGQGRYGYTF. CDR3 coding DNA: TGTGCCAGCAGCCTTTCCGGACAGGGGAGGTACGGCTACACCTTC.

This chain connects TRBV10-3 to TRBJ2-5, with TRBD2 identical over 14 bases. This CDR3 region has 19 residues. V lost 6 bases to trimming and J lost 3 bases; unmatched junction nucleotides: 15. The V gene's germline CDR1 is ENHRY and CDR2 SYGVKD. CDR3 DNA: TGTGCCATCAGCCGGGGACTAGCGGGAGCATCACCAGGCGAAGAGACCCAGTACTTC. This codes for CAISRGLAGASPGEETQYF.

The chain joins TRBV7-9 to TRBJ1-6; 8 bases map to TRBD1. This CDR3 has 17 residues. The germline gives CDR1 SEHNR, CDR2 FQNEAQ (reference sequence). V was clipped by 1 base and J by 14 bases; unmatched bases: 16. CDR3 amino acids: CASSLVGRGPTFEALHF. CDR3 bases: TGTGCCAGCAGCTTAGTGGGCAGGGGGCCGACCTTTGAAGCCCTCCACTTT.

CDR3 region: CASSQDVGAGGKGLNIQYF. Here the CDR3 DNA reads TGCGCCAGCAGCCAAGATGTTGGAGCGGGAGGGAAGGGGCTAAACATTCAGTACTTC. The gene calls are TRBV4-1 and TRBJ2-4; 10 nucleotides line up with TRBD2. The CDR3 consists of 19 residues. V trimming: 0 bases; J trimming: 6 bases; junction bases outside the gene matches: 14. From germline, CDR1 is MGHRA and CDR2 YSYEKL.

The chain joins TRBV29-1 to TRBJ2-1, with 10 bases matching TRBD2. Trimming removed 6 bases from V and 4 bases from J; junction bases left unmatched: 3. CDR3 length: 13 residues. CDR1 and CDR2 from the germline V gene are SQVTM and ANQGSEA. The CDR3 here is CSVRTSGYNEQFF. CDR3 bases: TGCAGCGTCAGGACTAGCGGTTACAATGAGCAGTTCTTC.

The rearrangement links TRBV6-5 to TRBJ1-1; D not resolved. The V and J ends lost 7 bases and 1 base respectively, with 7 bases between them. CDR1 is MNHEY, CDR2 SVGAGI, per germline. The CDR3 spans 12 residues. For the CDR3, the DNA is TGTGCCAGCAAGACAACGAACACTGAAGCTTTCTTT. It codes for CASKTTNTEAFF.

The chain combines TRBV2 with TRBJ1-1; D may be TRBD1 (5 bases). Per the germline V gene, CDR1 is SNHLY and CDR2 is FYNNEI. V shed 4 bases and J shed 3 bases, with 12 bases lying between them. The length of the CDR3 is 14 residues. The CDR3 region is CASSVSAGDTEAFF. The CDR3 nucleotides are TGTGCCAGCAGTGTAAGTGCGGGGGACACTGAAGCTTTCTTT.

The chain has TRBV27 and TRBJ2-3; the D gene is possibly TRBD2 (6 bases). CDR3 length equals 12 residues. The ends were cut back, 5 bases at V and 7 bases at J, with 10 bases in the middle. The germline V gene has CDR1 MNHEY and CDR2 SMNVEV (reference sequence). As DNA, the CDR3 is TGTGCCAGCAGTGCCGGGGGAAATACGCAGTATTTT. Its protein product is CASSAGGNTQYF.

V and J are TRBV18 and TRBJ1-1; no clear D gene. Per the germline V gene, CDR1 is KGHSH and CDR2 is LQKENI. This CDR3 has 13 residues. Deletions cut 2 bases from V and 4 bases from J, with 8 bases between. Here the CDR3 reads CASSPLGSTEAFF. In nucleotides, the CDR3 is TGTGCCAGCTCACCATTAGGGAGCACTGAAGCTTTCTTT.

Here the CDR3 reads CASSKLLRGQKELFF. The CDR3 DNA is TGTGCCAGCAGCAAGCTACTAAGGGGGCAGAAGGAGCTGTTTTTT. The V gene is TRBV21-1, the J gene TRBJ2-2; TRBD1, the table's D call, lacks a check against the DNA. TRBV21-1 is tagged as a pseudogene. The CDR3 extends over 15 amino acids.

This rearrangement joins TRBV19 to TRBJ1-1; 7 bases line up with TRBD1. V trimming: 4 bases; J trimming: 1 base; junction bases outside the gene matches: 0. CDR3 length: 13 residues. Germline loops: CDR1 LNHDA, CDR2 SQIVND (reference sequence). DNA of the CDR3: TGTGCCAGTAGTAAGGGGGCGAACACTGAAGCTTTCTTT. Translation: CASSKGANTEAFF.

This chain connects TRBV5-4 to TRBJ2-6; 12 nucleotides match TRBD2. Trimming at V came to 1 base and at J to 4 bases, leaving 3 bases not matched to a gene. CDR3 size: 17 residues. Germline CDR1 and CDR2: SGHNT and YYREEE (reference sequence). CDR3 DNA: TGTGCCAGCAGCTTGACTAGCGGGGGGACCGGGGCCAACGTCCTGACTTTC. Protein: CASSLTSGGTGANVLTF. Supplemented by reference TRBV5-4 and TRBJ2-6, the full variable domain reads ETGVTQSPTHLIKTRGQQVTLRCSSQSGHNTVSWYQQALGQGPQFIFQYYREEENGRGNFPPRFSGLQFPNYSSELNVNALELDDSALYLCASSLTSGGTGANVLTFGAGSRLTVL.

CDR3 DNA: TGTGCCAGCAGTACCGGGACAGGACTCACCGGGGAGCTGTTTTTT. It yields the protein CASSTGTGLTGELFF. The chain is built from TRBV6-5 and TRBJ2-2, with 8 bases fitting TRBD1. The CDR3 length is 15 residues. The trim removed 5 bases at V and 4 bases at J, leaving 6 bases unmatched. The germline V gene encodes CDR1 MNHEY and CDR2 SVGAGI.